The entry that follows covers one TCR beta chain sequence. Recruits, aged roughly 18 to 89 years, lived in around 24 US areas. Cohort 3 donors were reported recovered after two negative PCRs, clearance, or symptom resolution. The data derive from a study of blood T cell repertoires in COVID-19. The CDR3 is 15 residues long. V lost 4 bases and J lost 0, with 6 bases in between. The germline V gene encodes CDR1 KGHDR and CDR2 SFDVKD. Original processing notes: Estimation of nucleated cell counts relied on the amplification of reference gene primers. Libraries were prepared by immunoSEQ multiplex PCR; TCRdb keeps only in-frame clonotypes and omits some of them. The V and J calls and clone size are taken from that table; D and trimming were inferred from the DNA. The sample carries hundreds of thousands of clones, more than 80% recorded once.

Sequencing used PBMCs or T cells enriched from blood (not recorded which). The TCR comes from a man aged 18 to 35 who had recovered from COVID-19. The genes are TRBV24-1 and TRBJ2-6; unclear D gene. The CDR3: CATSDPYSGANVLTF. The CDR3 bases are TGTGCCACCAGTGACCCGTACTCTGGGGCCAACGTCCTGACTTTC.